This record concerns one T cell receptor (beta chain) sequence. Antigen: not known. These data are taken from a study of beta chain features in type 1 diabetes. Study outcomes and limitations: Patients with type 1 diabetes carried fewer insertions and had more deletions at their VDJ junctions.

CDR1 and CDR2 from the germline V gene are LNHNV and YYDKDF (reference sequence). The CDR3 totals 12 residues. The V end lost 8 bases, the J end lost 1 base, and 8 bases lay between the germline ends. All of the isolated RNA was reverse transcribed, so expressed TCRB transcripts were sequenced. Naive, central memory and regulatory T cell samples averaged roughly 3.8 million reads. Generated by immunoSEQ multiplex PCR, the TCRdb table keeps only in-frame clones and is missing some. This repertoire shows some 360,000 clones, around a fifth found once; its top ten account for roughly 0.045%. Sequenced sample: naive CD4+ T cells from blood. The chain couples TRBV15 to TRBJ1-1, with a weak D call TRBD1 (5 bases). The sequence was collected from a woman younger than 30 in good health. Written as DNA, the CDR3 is TGTGCCACCGGGGGGGGGAACACTGAAGCTTTCTTT. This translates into CATGGGNTEAFF.